This record looks at one T cell receptor (beta chain) sequence and its context. This entry belongs to a study of T cell changes during pregnancy in multiple sclerosis. The repertoire was sequenced with immunoSEQ multiplex PCR; TCRdb's copy has only in-frame clones and lacks some. The sample lists tens of thousands of clones, 91% occurring once. CDR1 and CDR2 from the germline V gene are SGHAT and FQNNGV. The CDR3 runs 14 residues. V dropped 4 bases and J dropped 2 bases, with 12 bases sitting between them. This specimen consisted of CD8+ T cells from peripheral blood mononuclear cells, obtained before pregnancy. This sequence joins TRBV11-2 and TRBJ2-7, with TRBD2 as a possible D gene (5 bases). This clonotype was sampled from a female donor with multiple sclerosis, enrolled in a pregnancy study. Written as DNA, the CDR3 is TGTGCCAGCAGCTCCCCCGCGGGTCCCTACGAGCAGTACTTC. As protein: CASSSPAGPYEQYF.